Reported below is one T cell receptor (beta chain). Its antigen is currently unknown. PCR involved 60 Vbeta and 13 Jbeta primers. Repertoires were generated with immunoSEQ multiplex PCR, while TCRdb's copy carries only in-frame clones and drops some. This sample yields some 200,000 clones, of which under 70% are seen a single time; 2.6% belongs to the top ten. The data originate from a study of cytomegalovirus exposure and HLA in healthy donors. General study points: According to an earlier analysis, most TCR beta V segments yielded productive rearrangements about 87% or about 30% of the time.

The V end lost 10 bases, the J end lost 7 bases, and 17 bases lay between the germline ends. The germline CDR1 and CDR2 sequences are LNHDA and SQIVND (reference sequence). This CDR3 has 13 amino acids. The sequenced material came from PBMCs. This clonotype originated in a man aged 40-49 years in good health and CMV-seropositive. The rearrangement joins TRBV19 to TRBJ1-5; D might be TRBD1 (6 bases). CDR3 protein: CATSNREGQPQHF. The CDR3 nucleotides are TGTGCCACCTCAAACAGGGAGGGACAGCCCCAGCATTTT.